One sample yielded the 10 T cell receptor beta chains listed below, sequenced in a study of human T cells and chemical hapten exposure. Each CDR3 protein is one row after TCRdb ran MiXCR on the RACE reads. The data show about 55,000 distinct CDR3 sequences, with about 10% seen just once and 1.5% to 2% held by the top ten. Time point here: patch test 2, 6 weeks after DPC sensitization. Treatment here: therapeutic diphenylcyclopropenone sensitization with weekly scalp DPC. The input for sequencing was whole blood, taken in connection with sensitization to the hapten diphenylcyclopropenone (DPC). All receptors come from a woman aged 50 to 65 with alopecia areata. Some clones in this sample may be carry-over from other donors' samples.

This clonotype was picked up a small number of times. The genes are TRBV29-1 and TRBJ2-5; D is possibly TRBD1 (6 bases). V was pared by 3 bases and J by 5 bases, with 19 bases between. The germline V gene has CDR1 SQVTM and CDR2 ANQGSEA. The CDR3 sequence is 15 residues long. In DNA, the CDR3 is TGCAGCGTTGATTTAGTCCCAGGGGCGGGCGAGACCCAGTACTTC. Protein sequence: CSVDLVPGAGETQYF.

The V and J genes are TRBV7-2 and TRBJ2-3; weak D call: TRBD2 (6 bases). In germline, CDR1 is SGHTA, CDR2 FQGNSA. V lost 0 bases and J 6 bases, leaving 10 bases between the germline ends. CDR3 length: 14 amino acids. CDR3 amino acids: CASSLAGRRDTQYF. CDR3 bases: TGTGCCAGCAGCTTAGCAGGGAGGAGGGATACGCAGTATTTT.

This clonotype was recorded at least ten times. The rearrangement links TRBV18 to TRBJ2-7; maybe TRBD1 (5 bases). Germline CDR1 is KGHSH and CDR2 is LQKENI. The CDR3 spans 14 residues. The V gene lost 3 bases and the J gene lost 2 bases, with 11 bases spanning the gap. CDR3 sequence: CASSPRRAAYEQYF. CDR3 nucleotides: TGTGCCAGCTCACCCCGCAGGGCGGCCTACGAGCAGTACTTC.

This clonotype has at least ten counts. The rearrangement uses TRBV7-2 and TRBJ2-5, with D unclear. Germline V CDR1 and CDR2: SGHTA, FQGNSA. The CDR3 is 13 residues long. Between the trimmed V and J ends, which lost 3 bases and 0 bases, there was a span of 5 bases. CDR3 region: CASSLVNQETQYF. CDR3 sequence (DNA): TGTGCCAGCAGCTTGGTTAACCAAGAGACCCAGTACTTC.

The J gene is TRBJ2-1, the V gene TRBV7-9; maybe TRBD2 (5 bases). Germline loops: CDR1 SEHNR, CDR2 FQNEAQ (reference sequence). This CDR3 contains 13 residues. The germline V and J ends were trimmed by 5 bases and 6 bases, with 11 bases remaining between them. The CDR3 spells CASSRTGSNEQFF. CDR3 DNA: TGTGCCAGCAGCCGCACGGGGAGCAATGAGCAGTTCTTC. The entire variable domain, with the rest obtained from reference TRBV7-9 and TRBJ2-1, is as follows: DTGVSQNPRHKITKRGQNVTFRCDPISEHNRLYWYRQTLGQGPEFLTYFQNEAQLEKSRLLSDRFSAERPKGSFSTLEIQRTEQGDSAMYLCASSRTGSNEQFFGPGTRLTVL.

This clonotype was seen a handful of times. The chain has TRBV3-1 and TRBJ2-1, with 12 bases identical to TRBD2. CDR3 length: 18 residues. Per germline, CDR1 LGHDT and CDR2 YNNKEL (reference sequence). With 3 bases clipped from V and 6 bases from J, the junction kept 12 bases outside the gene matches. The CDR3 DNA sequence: TGTGCCAGCAGCCAGACTAGCGGGAGAGCCTATGGGGGCAATGAGCAGTTCTTC. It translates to CASSQTSGRAYGGNEQFF.

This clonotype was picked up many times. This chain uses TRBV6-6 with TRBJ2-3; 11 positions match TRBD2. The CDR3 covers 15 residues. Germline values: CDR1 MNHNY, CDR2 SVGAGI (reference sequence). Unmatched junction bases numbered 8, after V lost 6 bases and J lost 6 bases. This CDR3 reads CASSPGLAVRDTQYF. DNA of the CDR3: TGTGCCAGCAGCCCGGGACTAGCGGTTCGGGATACGCAGTATTTT.

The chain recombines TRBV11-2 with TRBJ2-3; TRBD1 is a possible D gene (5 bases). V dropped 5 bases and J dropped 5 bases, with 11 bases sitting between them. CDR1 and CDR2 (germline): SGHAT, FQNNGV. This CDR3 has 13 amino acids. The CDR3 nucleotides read TGTGCCAGCAGCAACCGACAGCTAGATACGCAGTATTTT. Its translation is CASSNRQLDTQYF.

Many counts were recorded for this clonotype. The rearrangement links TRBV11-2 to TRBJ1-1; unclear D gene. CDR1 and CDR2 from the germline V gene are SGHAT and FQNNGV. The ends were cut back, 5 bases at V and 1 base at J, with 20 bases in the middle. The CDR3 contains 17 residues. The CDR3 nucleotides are TGTGCCAGCAGCCAGAGTCGGTCCGCGGGCGAGAACACTGAAGCTTTCTTT. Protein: CASSQSRSAGENTEAFF.

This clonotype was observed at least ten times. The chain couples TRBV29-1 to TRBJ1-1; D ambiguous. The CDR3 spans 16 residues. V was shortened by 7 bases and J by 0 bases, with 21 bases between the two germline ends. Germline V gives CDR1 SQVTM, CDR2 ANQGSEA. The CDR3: CSAQDGFLGLNTEAFF. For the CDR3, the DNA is TGCAGCGCCCAAGACGGGTTCCTGGGTCTGAACACTGAAGCTTTCTTT.